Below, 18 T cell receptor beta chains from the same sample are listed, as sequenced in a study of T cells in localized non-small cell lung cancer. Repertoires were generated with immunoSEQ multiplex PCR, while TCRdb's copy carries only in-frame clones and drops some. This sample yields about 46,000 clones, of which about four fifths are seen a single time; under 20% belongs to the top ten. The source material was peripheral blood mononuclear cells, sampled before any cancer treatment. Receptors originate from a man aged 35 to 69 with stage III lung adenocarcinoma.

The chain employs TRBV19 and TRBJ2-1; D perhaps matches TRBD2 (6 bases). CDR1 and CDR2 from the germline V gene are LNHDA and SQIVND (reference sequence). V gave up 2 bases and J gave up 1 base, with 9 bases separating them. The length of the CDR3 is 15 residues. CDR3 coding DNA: TGTGCCAGTAGTATACAGGAGGGGTCCTACAATGAGCAGTTCTTC. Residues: CASSIQEGSYNEQFF.

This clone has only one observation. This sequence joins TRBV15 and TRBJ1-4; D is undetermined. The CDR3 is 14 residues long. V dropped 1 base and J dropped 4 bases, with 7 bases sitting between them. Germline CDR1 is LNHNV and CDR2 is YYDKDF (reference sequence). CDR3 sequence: CATSRGGYNEKLFF. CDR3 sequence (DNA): TGTGCCACCAGCAGAGGAGGATATAATGAAAAACTGTTTTTT. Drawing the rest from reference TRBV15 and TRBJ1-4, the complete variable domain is DAMVIQNPRYQVTQFGKPVTLSCSQTLNHNVMYWYQQKSSQAPKLLFHYYDKDFNNEADTPDNFQSRRPNTSFCFLDIRSPGLGDTAMYLCATSRGGYNEKLFFGSGTQLSVL.

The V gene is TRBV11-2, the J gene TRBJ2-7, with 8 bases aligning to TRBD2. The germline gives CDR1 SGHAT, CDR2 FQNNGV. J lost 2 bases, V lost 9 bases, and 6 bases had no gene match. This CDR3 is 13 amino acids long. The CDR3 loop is CASAGGLPYEQYF. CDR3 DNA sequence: TGTGCCAGTGCGGGGGGTTTACCCTACGAGCAGTACTTC.

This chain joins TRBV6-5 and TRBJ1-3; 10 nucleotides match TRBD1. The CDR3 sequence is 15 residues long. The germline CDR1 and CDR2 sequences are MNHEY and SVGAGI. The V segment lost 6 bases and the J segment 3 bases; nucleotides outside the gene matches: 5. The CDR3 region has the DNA TGTGCCAGCAGCTTGGACAGGGGGAGTGGAAACACCATATATTTT. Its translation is CASSLDRGSGNTIYF.

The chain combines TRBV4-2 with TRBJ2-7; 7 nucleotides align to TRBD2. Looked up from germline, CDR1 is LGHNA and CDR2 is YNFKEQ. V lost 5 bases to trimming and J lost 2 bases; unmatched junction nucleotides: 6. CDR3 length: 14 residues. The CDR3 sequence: CASSLVGGTYEQYF. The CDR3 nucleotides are TGTGCCAGCAGCTTGGTCGGGGGGACCTACGAGCAGTACTTC.

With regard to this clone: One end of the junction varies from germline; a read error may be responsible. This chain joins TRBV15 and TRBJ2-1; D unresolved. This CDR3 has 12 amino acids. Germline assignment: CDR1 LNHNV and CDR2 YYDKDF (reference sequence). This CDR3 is CATSRDRTDVLF. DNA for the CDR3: TGTGCCACCAGCAGAGATCGTACCGACGTTCTCTTC.

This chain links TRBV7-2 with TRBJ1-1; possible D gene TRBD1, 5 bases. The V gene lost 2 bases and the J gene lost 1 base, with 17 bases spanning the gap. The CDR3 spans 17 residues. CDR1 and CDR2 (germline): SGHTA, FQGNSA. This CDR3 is CASSLPLGEGSNTEAFF. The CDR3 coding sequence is TGTGCCAGCAGCTTACCCCTAGGGGAGGGATCGAACACTGAAGCTTTCTTT.

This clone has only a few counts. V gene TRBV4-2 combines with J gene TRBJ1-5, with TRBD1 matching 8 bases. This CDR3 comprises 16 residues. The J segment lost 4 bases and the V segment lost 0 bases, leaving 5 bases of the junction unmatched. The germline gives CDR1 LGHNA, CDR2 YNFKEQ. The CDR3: CASSQEDRAWNQPQHF. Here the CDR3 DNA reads TGTGCCAGCAGCCAAGAGGACAGGGCCTGGAATCAGCCCCAGCATTTT.

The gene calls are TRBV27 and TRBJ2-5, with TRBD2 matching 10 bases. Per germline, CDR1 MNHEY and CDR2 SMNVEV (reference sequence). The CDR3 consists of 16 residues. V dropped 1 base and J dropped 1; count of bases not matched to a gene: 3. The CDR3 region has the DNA TGTGCCAGCAGTTTATTTGGACTAGCGGCCCAAGAGACCCAGTACTTC. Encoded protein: CASSLFGLAAQETQYF.

The CDR3 coding sequence is TGTGCCAGCAGCTTAGTATTTAGTGGTGAGCAGTTCTTC. This encodes CASSLVFSGEQFF. This chain joins TRBV11-2 and TRBJ2-1; D uncertain. Germline V gene sequence: CDR1 SGHAT, CDR2 FQNNGV. The CDR3 is made up of 13 amino acids. Trimming removed 1 base at V and 9 bases at J, with 10 bases between.

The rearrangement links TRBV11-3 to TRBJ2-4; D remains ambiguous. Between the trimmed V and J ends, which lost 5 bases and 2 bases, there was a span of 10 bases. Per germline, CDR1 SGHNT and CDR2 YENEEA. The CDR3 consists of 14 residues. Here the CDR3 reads CASSADTSKNIQYF. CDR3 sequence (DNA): TGTGCCAGCAGCGCAGACACTTCCAAAAACATTCAGTACTTC.

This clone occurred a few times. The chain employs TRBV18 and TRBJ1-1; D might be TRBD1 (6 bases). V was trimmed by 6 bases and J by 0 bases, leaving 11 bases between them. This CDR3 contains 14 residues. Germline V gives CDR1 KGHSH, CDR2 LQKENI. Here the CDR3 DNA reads TGTGCCAGCTCGTTGGACAGTTTGAACACTGAAGCTTTCTTT. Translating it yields CASSLDSLNTEAFF.

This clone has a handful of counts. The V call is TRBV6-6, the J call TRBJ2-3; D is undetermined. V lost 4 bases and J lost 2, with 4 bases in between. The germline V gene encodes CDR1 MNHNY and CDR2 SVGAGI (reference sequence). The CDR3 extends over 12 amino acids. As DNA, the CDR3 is TGTGCCAGCAGTTCATCCACAGATACGCAGTATTTT. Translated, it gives CASSSSTDTQYF.

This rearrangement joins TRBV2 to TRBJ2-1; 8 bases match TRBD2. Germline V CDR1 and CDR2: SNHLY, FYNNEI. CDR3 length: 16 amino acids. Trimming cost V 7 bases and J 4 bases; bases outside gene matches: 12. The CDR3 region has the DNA TGTGCCAGCACCGAAATGGTCGCTAGCGGGTACAATGAGCAGTTCTTC. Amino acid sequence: CASTEMVASGYNEQFF.

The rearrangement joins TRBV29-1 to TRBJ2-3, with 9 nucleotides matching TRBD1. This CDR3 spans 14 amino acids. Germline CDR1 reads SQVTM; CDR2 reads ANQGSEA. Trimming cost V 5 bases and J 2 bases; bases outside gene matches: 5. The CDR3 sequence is CSVRQGVFTDTQYF. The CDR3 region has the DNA TGCAGCGTTCGACAGGGGGTTTTCACAGATACGCAGTATTTT.

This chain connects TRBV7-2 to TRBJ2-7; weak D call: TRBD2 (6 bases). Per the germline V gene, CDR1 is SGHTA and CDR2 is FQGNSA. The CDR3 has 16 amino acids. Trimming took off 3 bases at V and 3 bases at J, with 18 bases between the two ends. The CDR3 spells CASSFNSATSVYEQYF. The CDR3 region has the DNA TGTGCCAGCAGCTTTAATTCCGCGACTAGTGTCTACGAGCAGTACTTC.

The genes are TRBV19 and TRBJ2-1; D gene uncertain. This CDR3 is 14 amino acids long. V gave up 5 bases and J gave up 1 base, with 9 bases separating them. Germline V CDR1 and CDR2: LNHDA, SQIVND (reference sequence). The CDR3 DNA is TGTGCCAGTAGTCAAGGAATTTCCTACAATGAGCAGTTCTTC. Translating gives CASSQGISYNEQFF.

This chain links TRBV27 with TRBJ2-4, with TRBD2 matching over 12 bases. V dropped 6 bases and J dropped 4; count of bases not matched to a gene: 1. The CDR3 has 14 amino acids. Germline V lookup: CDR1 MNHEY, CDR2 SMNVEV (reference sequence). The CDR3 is CASRLAGGKNIQYF. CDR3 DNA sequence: TGTGCCAGCAGACTAGCGGGGGGTAAAAACATTCAGTACTTC.